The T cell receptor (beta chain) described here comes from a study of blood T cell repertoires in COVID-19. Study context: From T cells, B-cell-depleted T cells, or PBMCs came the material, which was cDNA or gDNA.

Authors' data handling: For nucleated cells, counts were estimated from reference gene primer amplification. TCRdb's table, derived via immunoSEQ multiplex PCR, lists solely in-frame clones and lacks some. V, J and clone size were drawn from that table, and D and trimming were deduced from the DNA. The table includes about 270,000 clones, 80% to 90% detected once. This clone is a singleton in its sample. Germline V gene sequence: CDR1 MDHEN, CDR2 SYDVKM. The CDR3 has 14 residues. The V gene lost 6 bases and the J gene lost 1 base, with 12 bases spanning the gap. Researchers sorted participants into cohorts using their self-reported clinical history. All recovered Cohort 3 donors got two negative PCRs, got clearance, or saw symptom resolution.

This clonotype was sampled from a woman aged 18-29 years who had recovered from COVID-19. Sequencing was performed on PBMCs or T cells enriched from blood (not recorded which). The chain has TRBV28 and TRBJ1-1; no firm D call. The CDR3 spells CASSPPGSNTEAFF. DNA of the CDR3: TGTGCCAGCAGCCCCCCCGGGTCGAACACTGAAGCTTTCTTT.